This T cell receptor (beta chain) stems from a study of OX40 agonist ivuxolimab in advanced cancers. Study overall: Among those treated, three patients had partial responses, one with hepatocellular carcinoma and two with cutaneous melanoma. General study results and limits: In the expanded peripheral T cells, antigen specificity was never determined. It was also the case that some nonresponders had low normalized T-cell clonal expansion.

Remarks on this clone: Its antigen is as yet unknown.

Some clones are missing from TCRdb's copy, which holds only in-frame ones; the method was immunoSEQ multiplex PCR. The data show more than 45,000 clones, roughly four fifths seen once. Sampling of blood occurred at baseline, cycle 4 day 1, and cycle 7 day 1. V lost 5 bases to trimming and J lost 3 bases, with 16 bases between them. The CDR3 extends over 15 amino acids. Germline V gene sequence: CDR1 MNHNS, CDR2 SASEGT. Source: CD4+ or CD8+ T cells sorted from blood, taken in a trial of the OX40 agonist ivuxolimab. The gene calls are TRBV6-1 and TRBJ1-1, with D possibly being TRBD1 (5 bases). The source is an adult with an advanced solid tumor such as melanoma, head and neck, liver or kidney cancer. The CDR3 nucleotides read TGTGCCAGCAGTCCTCGACAGCTTGGGGACACTGAAGCTTTCTTT. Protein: CASSPRQLGDTEAFF.